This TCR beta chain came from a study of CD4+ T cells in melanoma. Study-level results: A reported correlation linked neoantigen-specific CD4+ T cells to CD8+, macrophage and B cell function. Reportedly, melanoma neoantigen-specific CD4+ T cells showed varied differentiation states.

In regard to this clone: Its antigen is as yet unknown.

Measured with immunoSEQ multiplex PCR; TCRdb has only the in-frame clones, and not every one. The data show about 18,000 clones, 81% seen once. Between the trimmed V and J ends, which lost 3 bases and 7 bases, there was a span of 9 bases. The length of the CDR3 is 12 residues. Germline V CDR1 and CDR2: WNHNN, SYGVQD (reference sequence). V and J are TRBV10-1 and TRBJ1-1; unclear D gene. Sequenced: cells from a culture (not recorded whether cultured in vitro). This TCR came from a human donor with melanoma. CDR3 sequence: CASSEGPDEAFF. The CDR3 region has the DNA TGCGCCAGCAGTGAAGGCCCGGATGAAGCTTTCTTT.